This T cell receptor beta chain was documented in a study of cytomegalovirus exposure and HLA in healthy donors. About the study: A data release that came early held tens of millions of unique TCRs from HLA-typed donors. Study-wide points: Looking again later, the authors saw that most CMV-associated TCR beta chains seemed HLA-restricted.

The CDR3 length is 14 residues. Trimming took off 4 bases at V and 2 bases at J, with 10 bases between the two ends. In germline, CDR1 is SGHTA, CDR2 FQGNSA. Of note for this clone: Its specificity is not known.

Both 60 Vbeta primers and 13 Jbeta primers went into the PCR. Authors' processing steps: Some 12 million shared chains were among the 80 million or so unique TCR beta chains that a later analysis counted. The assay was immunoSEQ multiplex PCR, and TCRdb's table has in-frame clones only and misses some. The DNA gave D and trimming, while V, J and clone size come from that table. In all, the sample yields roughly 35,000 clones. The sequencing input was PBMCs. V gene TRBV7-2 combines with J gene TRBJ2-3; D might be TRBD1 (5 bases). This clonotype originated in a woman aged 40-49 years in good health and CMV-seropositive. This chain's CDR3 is CASSYQGVTDTQYF. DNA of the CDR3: TGTGCCAGCAGCTACCAGGGTGTCACAGATACGCAGTATTTT.